These 27 T cell receptor beta chains were sequenced from one sample in a study of T cells after posttransplantation cyclophosphamide. Measured with immunoSEQ multiplex PCR; TCRdb has only the in-frame clones, and not every one. Of around 30,000 clones listed, 86% were seen once; the top ten hold 2.5% to 4%. What was sequenced was PBMCs. The receptor set was obtained from a man in his forties or fifties.

A single count supports this clone. V gene TRBV9 combines with J gene TRBJ1-1, with TRBD1 identical over 7 bases. J was trimmed by 8 bases and V by 0 bases; bases with no gene match: 4. Germline V gene sequence: CDR1 SGDLS, CDR2 YYNGEE. The CDR3 runs 13 residues. The CDR3 loop reads CASSVATTGEAFF. In DNA, the CDR3 is TGTGCCAGCAGCGTAGCTACGACAGGGGAAGCTTTCTTT.

The chain combines TRBV6-5 with TRBJ1-2; 9 bases line up with TRBD1. V lost 8 bases and J lost 4; bases outside the gene matches: 5. The CDR3 spans 13 residues. CDR1 and CDR2 (germline): MNHEY, SVGAGI. This CDR3 is CASHRTGAYGYTF. The CDR3 coding sequence is TGTGCCAGCCACCGGACAGGGGCCTATGGCTACACCTTC.

The chain uses TRBV4-2 and TRBJ2-7; a weak D match, TRBD1 (6 bases). The V end was cut by 4 bases, the J end by 5 bases, with 12 bases between. The CDR3 loop spans 13 amino acids. Per the germline V gene, CDR1 is LGHNA and CDR2 is YNFKEQ. CDR3 region: CASSRGQFNEQYF. As DNA, the CDR3 is TGTGCCAGCAGCCGCGGACAGTTCAACGAGCAGTACTTC.

The chain carries TRBV7-9 and TRBJ2-2; TRBD1 matches at 10 bases. The length of the CDR3 is 15 residues. With 8 bases clipped from V and 7 bases from J, the junction kept 10 bases outside the gene matches. From germline, CDR1 is SEHNR and CDR2 FQNEAQ (reference sequence). The CDR3 here is CASAMDRGFGGELFF. The CDR3 region has the DNA TGTGCCAGCGCCATGGACAGGGGGTTTGGCGGGGAGCTGTTTTTT.

The gene calls are TRBV7-9 and TRBJ2-2; 7 nucleotides align to TRBD2. The CDR3 extends over 17 amino acids. CDR1 and CDR2 from the germline V gene are SEHNR and FQNEAQ (reference sequence). J gave up 0 bases and V 6 bases, and 10 bases lay outside the gene matches. CDR3 protein: CASRPPGSGTNTGELFF. In nucleotides, the CDR3 is TGTGCCAGCAGGCCGCCCGGGAGCGGGACGAACACCGGGGAGCTGTTTTTT.

In DNA form, the CDR3 reads TGCGCCAGCAGCCTGGGGGCGGGCCGCAATGAGCAGTTCTTC. Encoded protein: CASSLGAGRNEQFF. The rearrangement uses TRBV5-1 and TRBJ2-1; D may be TRBD1 (6 bases). Germline-derived CDR1 and CDR2 are SGHRS and YFSETQ. The CDR3 is made up of 14 amino acids. Trimming took 4 bases from V and 6 from J, leaving 14 bases between them.

V and J are TRBV27 and TRBJ1-3, with unresolved D. Germline V lookup: CDR1 MNHEY, CDR2 SMNVEV (reference sequence). Trimming left V 3 bases short and J 2 bases short, with 11 bases between. This CDR3 is built from 15 residues. The CDR3 spells CASSLVPGTGNTIYF. CDR3 in DNA: TGTGCCAGCAGTTTGGTTCCGGGTACTGGAAACACCATATATTTT.

The V gene is TRBV7-9, the J gene TRBJ2-3; TRBD2 matches at 12 bases. Germline V gene sequence: CDR1 SEHNR, CDR2 FQNEAQ (reference sequence). The junction had 6 bases not matched to a gene; V was cut back by 8 bases and J by 0 bases. The CDR3 has 16 residues. The DNA for the CDR3 is TGTGCCAGCCCTAGGACTAGCGGGGATAGCACAGATACGCAGTATTTT. Translating it yields CASPRTSGDSTDTQYF.

This clone turned up a few times. This chain uses TRBV27 with TRBJ1-2; D call uncertain. The germline V and J ends were trimmed by 5 bases and 8 bases, with 15 bases remaining between them. CDR3 length: 13 amino acids. CDR1 and CDR2 (germline): MNHEY, SMNVEV (reference sequence). The CDR3, as DNA: TGTGCCAGCAGTCCCAGTGTTGGTGGCGGCTACACCTTC. Translated, it gives CASSPSVGGGYTF.

CDR3 coding DNA: TGTGCCAGCAGCGTAGAAGCTAGCGACTACTACGAGCAGTACTTC. Translation: CASSVEASDYYEQYF. The V and J genes are TRBV9 and TRBJ2-7, with D possibly TRBD2 on 6 matching bases. V was cut by 0 bases and J by 3 bases, with 13 bases left in between. This CDR3 comprises 15 residues. The germline V gene has CDR1 SGDLS and CDR2 YYNGEE. Drawing the rest from reference TRBV9 and TRBJ2-7, the complete variable domain is DSGVTQTPKHLITATGQRVTLRCSPRSGDLSVYWYQQSLDQGLQFLIQYYNGEERAKGNILERFSAQQFPDLHSELNLSSLELGDSALYFCASSVEASDYYEQYFGPGTRLTVT.

The chain's CDR3 is CSVVPGTGVIAFF. The DNA for the CDR3 is TGCAGCGTTGTCCCCGGGACAGGGGTAATCGCTTTCTTT. The rearrangement links TRBV29-1 to TRBJ1-1, with 10 bases lining up with TRBD1. CDR1 and CDR2 (germline): SQVTM, ANQGSEA. CDR3 length equals 13 residues. The J segment lost 11 bases and the V segment lost 4 bases, leaving 10 bases of the junction unmatched.

This chain connects TRBV4-2 to TRBJ1-5; D is ambiguous. Trimming removed 0 bases at V and 5 bases at J, with 11 bases between. This CDR3 is 15 amino acids long. From germline, CDR1 is LGHNA and CDR2 YNFKEQ. CDR3 loop: CASSQDWQDYQPQHF. CDR3 coding DNA: TGTGCCAGCAGCCAAGATTGGCAAGACTATCAGCCCCAGCATTTT.

This clone has more than one count but fewer than ten. The chain is built from TRBV6-5 and TRBJ1-3; D is undetermined. The V end was cut by 8 bases, the J end by 1 base, with 15 bases between. The CDR3 runs 15 residues. CDR1 MNHEY and CDR2 SVGAGI come from the germline V gene. CDR3 DNA sequence: TGTGCCAGCGGCCAGACACATGGTTCTGGAAACACCATATATTTT. Translation gives CASGQTHGSGNTIYF.

This chain connects TRBV6-1 to TRBJ1-6; possible D gene TRBD1, 6 bases. The germline V gene encodes CDR1 MNHNS and CDR2 SASEGT. The CDR3 length is 14 residues. Trimming cost V 5 bases and J 7 bases, with 12 bases left between them. CDR3 DNA sequence: TGTGCCAGCAGTTTAATTGACAGGAATTCACCCCTCCACTTT. Translation gives CASSLIDRNSPLHF.

The genes are TRBV7-8 and TRBJ2-3, with 8 bases fitting TRBD2. The CDR3 is 18 amino acids. Trimming took 2 bases from V and 5 from J; bases not matched to a gene: 15. The V gene's germline CDR1 is SGHVS and CDR2 FQNEAQ. The DNA of the CDR3 is TGTGCCAGCAGCTTACCCCTGGGGCGGGAGGTGGGGAGAGATACGCAGTATTTT. Its translation: CASSLPLGREVGRDTQYF. The variable domain in full, with the rest retrieved from reference TRBV7-8 and TRBJ2-3, is GAGVSQSPRYKVAKRGQDVALRCDPISGHVSLFWYQQALGQGPEFLTYFQNEAQLDKSGLPSDRFFAERPEGSVSTLKIQRTQQEDSAVYLCASSLPLGREVGRDTQYFGPGTRLTVL.

There are a few counts of this clone. V and J are TRBV6-1 and TRBJ2-7, with 8 bases identical to TRBD1. CDR1 and CDR2 (germline): MNHNS, SASEGT. The CDR3 spans 14 residues. J gave up 3 bases and V 6 bases, and 7 bases lay outside the gene matches. CDR3 loop: CASRPGTGHYEQYF. CDR3 nucleotide sequence: TGTGCCAGCAGGCCCGGGACAGGCCACTACGAGCAGTACTTC.

This clone appeared a few times. The rearrangement uses TRBV11-3 and TRBJ2-2; maybe TRBD1 (5 bases). V lost 5 bases and J lost 8, with 12 bases in between. The CDR3 is 13 amino acids. Germline CDR1 SGHNT, CDR2 YENEEA. The CDR3 DNA sequence: TGTGCCAGCAGCCGACGACAGTCTGGGGAGCTGTTTTTT. Translation: CASSRRQSGELFF.

The chain links TRBV18 to TRBJ1-6; 7 positions match TRBD1. The J segment lost 5 bases and the V segment lost 5 bases, leaving 9 bases of the junction unmatched. CDR3 length equals 16 residues. Germline V lookup: CDR1 KGHSH, CDR2 LQKENI. This CDR3 reads CASSSTTGANNSPLHF. CDR3 DNA: TGTGCCAGCTCATCGACAACAGGGGCGAATAATTCACCCCTCCACTTT.

V gene TRBV19 combines with J gene TRBJ1-2; D is perhaps TRBD1 (6 bases). Germline CDR1 is LNHDA and CDR2 is SQIVND (reference sequence). There are 11 residues in the CDR3. The V end lost 11 bases, the J end lost 6 bases, and 13 bases lay between the germline ends. CDR3 bases: TGTGCCGGGGGCTACGGGAATGGCTACACCTTC. Its protein product is CAGGYGNGYTF.

This chain uses TRBV5-1 with TRBJ2-2; 8 bases are shared with TRBD1. The CDR3 contains 15 residues. Germline assignment: CDR1 SGHRS and CDR2 YFSETQ. The ends lost 4 bases at V and 1 base at J; junction bases unmatched: 3. This CDR3 is CASSPGQGNTGELFF. As DNA, the CDR3 is TGCGCCAGCAGCCCTGGACAGGGGAACACCGGGGAGCTGTTTTTT.

V usage is TRBV19 and J usage is TRBJ1-2; weak D call: TRBD1 (5 bases). Germline V gene sequence: CDR1 LNHDA, CDR2 SQIVND (reference sequence). The CDR3 has 13 residues. Trimming pared 2 bases from V and 5 bases from J, leaving 9 bases between. The CDR3 here is CASSIQGKYGYTF. The CDR3, as DNA: TGTGCCAGTAGTATACAGGGAAAATATGGCTACACCTTC.

The V gene is TRBV15, the J gene TRBJ1-4; maybe TRBD1 (5 bases). V gave up 0 bases and J gave up 3 bases, with 8 bases separating them. CDR1 and CDR2 (germline): LNHNV, YYDKDF (reference sequence). This CDR3 has 15 amino acids. Here the CDR3 reads CATSREGGSNEKLFF. In DNA, the CDR3 is TGTGCCACCAGCAGAGAGGGGGGATCTAATGAAAAACTGTTTTTT.

The chain employs TRBV7-2 and TRBJ2-5, with D uncertain. Germline-derived CDR1 and CDR2 are SGHTA and FQGNSA. This CDR3 has 13 residues. V shed 1 base and J shed 5 bases, with 8 bases lying between them. The CDR3 DNA sequence: TGTGCCAGCAGCTTAGGGGCCCTCGAGACCCAGTACTTC. Its translation: CASSLGALETQYF.

V usage is TRBV9 and J usage is TRBJ2-1; TRBD2 agrees at 7 bases. The CDR3 consists of 16 residues. The V and J ends lost 4 bases and 4 bases, in that order; junction bases with no gene match: 11. The germline V gene has CDR1 SGDLS and CDR2 YYNGEE. This CDR3 reads CASSPRGDSSYNEQFF. CDR3 coding DNA: TGTGCCAGCAGCCCCCGGGGGGACTCTTCGTACAATGAGCAGTTCTTC.

The rearrangement joins TRBV5-8 to TRBJ2-7, with D perhaps matching TRBD2 (6 bases). The CDR3 spans 16 residues. The V gene lost 5 bases and the J gene lost 0 bases, with 18 bases spanning the gap. In germline, CDR1 is SGHTS, CDR2 YDEGEE. In DNA form, the CDR3 reads TGTGCCAGCAGACATAATATGGCGGGGAGCTCCTACGAGCAGTACTTC. It yields the protein CASRHNMAGSSYEQYF.

The chain has TRBV5-1 and TRBJ2-1, with 7 positions matching TRBD2. Unmatched junction bases numbered 4, after V lost 4 bases and J lost 0 bases. This CDR3 is 15 amino acids long. The germline CDR1 and CDR2 sequences are SGHRS and YFSETQ. The CDR3 reads CASSGASGSYNEQFF. The CDR3, as DNA: TGCGCCAGCAGCGGGGCTAGCGGCTCCTACAATGAGCAGTTCTTC.

The chain uses TRBV27 and TRBJ2-7; 8 bases match TRBD1. The CDR3 runs to 13 residues. J was trimmed by 5 bases and V by 8 bases; bases with no gene match: 8. Germline V lookup: CDR1 MNHEY, CDR2 SMNVEV (reference sequence). The CDR3 protein is CASGPTGENEQYF. CDR3 nucleotide sequence: TGTGCCAGCGGACCGACAGGGGAAAACGAGCAGTACTTC.